This T cell receptor (beta chain) was observed in a study of regulatory T cells in long-lasting Graves disease. General study findings and limits: Persistent cases favored TRBV28, TRBJ1-2 and TRBJ2-5.

This clonotype was detected only a few times. What it recognizes is unknown. Germline values: CDR1 DFQATT, CDR2 SNEGSKA (reference sequence). V lost 0 bases, J lost 4 bases, and 10 bases stayed unmatched. The CDR3 length is 17 residues. Sample time point: persistent/refractory GD, antithyroid drugs over 5 years with positive TRAb. Extracted PBMC RNA gave rise to the TCR library. Patient provenance is recorded as an endocrinology department in Xi'an, China. To make TCR beta libraries, researchers used iRepertoire HTBI primers and Arm-PCR of CDR3 regions. TCRdb passed the multiplex PCR reads through MiXCR, listing each CDR3 protein once. The sample carries 400,000 or so distinct CDR3 sequences, about 20% recorded once.

The chain employs TRBV20-1 and TRBJ2-5; 11 bases agree with TRBD2. The sample consisted of peripheral blood mononuclear cells (PBMCs), taken when the disease was refractory, from a patient treated with antithyroid drugs. This receptor was obtained from a female donor with Graves disease. The CDR3 region is CSARDPLAGEGGETQYF. The CDR3 bases are TGCAGTGCTAGAGATCCACTAGCGGGAGAGGGGGGAGAGACCCAGTACTTC.